This T cell receptor (beta chain) was observed in a study of beta chain features in type 1 diabetes. Study-wide results and caveats: Type 1 diabetes patients had TCRB CDR3s that were shorter (moderately but significantly so) in all four CD4+ subsets.

The germline CDR1 and CDR2 sequences are SGHVS and FQNEAQ. The CDR3 totals 18 residues. V was clipped by 4 bases and J by 1 base; unmatched bases: 10. cDNA synthesis used the whole RNA isolate, giving expressed TCRB sequences. Assay used: immunoSEQ multiplex PCR; TCRdb lists only in-frame clones, some missing. The table lists about 160,000 clones, more than 60% of them singletons. Regarding this clone: Its antigen is as yet unknown.

This sequence joins TRBV7-8 and TRBJ2-4; 10 nucleotides match TRBD2. The clonotype comes from a man aged 25-40 years with type 1 diabetes. The sequenced sample was naive CD4+ T cells from blood. The DNA of the CDR3 is TGTGCCAGCAGCTCCGACAGCGGGGGGGCCAAGGCCAAAAACATTCAGTACTTC. Its translation: CASSSDSGGAKAKNIQYF.